This T cell receptor (beta chain) was recovered during a study of shared clonotypes between healthy human individuals. The study, taken as a whole, reports: Larger estimated richness was generally recorded for naive subsets relative to memory subsets.

Here immunoSEQ multiplex PCR was the method, and the copy in TCRdb shows in-frame clones only, minus some. Of about 1.5 million clones listed, 96% are singletons. In regard to this clone: The antigen remains undetermined.

V was clipped by 0 bases and J by 3 bases; unmatched bases: 6. Germline CDR1 is SGHNT and CDR2 is YENEEA. The CDR3 has 16 amino acids. This TCR came from a man aged 30-40 years in good health. The material sequenced was naive CD4+ T cells sorted from blood. Subset here: CD45RA+ positively selected. The chain is built from TRBV11-3 and TRBJ1-1, with TRBD1 identical over 8 bases. Here the CDR3 DNA reads TGTGCCAGCAGCTTAGATACAGGGGGATCAGACACTGAAGCTTTCTTT. As protein: CASSLDTGGSDTEAFF.